A selection of T cell receptor beta chains follows, all from one sample in a study of shared clonotypes between healthy human individuals. Profiling relied on immunoSEQ multiplex PCR, and the TCRdb table lists in-frame clones only, not all of them. The sample gives approximately 1.9 million clones, around 95% of which show up once; approximately 1.7% is in the top ten. The source material was naive CD8+ T cells from PBMCs. The receptors originated from a man aged 18 to 29 in good health. Some clones in this sample may be carry-over from other donors' samples. The CDR3 runs from the conserved cysteine through the conserved F or W. A D gene is named only where the DNA matches it firmly. A row's size may be missing; if present it is once, few, many or a size class.

. | TRBJ1-5 | TRBV19 | . | TGTGCCAGTAGTACCCTAGAGGGGAATCAGCCCCAGCATTTT | CASSTLEGNQPQHF
. | TRBJ2-1 | TRBV6-5 | . | TGTGCCAGCAGTTATAGAGAAGGAGTCCGTGAGCAGTTCTTC | CASSYREGVREQFF
. | TRBJ2-2 | TRBV4-1 | once | TGCGCCAGCAGCCGACTGTTAACCGGGGAGCTGTTTTTT | CASSRLLTGELFF
. | TRBJ2-3 | TRBV9 | . | TGTGCCAGCAGCACGAAACAGGGTTTGGTAGCAGATACGCAGTATTTT | CASSTKQGLVADTQYF
TRBD1 | TRBJ1-2 | TRBV9 | few | TGTGCCAGCAGCGGGACAGGGGTCTATGGCTACACCTTC | CASSGTGVYGYTF
TRBD2 | TRBJ2-1 | TRBV27 | once | TGTGCCAGCAGTTTTTCAGCGGGAGGGTACAATGAGCAGTTCTTC | CASSFSAGGYNEQFF
TRBD1 | TRBJ1-2 | TRBV2 | . | TGTGCCAGCAGTCCCGGTGCAGGGGGCGGCTATGGCTACACCTTC | CASSPGAGGGYGYTF
TRBD1 | TRBJ2-3 | TRBV12-5 | . | TGTGCTAGTGGTTTGACAACCGGGACAGGGAGGCCAGATACGCAGTATTTT | CASGLTTGTGRPDTQYF
. | TRBJ2-3 | TRBV6-5 | . | TGTGCCAGCAGACCCCTTGAGGAAACGCAGTATTTT | CASRPLEETQYF
TRBD2 | TRBJ2-3 | TRBV28 | . | TGTGCCAGCCCGCCGGGACTAGCGGCTAGCACAGATACGCAGTATTTT | CASPPGLAASTDTQYF
. | TRBJ1-2 | TRBV19 | . | TGTGCCAGTAGTATATTTGCCGCGGACTATGGCTACACCTTC | CASSIFAADYGYTF
. | TRBJ2-1 | TRBV10-3 | . | TGTGCCACGAAACAGGTCCTAAACAATGAGCAGTTCTTC | CATKQVLNNEQFF
. | TRBJ2-7 | TRBV7-9 | . | TGTGCCAGCAGCTCCTCTGCCAGGGCCTACGAGCAGTACTTC | CASSSSARAYEQYF
. | TRBJ2-7 | TRBV9 | few | TGTGCCAGCAGCGGCCGGGACACCTACGAGCAGTACTTC | CASSGRDTYEQYF
TRBD2 | TRBJ2-2 | TRBV7-2 | once | TGTGCCAGCAGTCCCCGAAAACTAGCGGGAGTGAGTACCGGGGAGCTGTTTTTT | CASSPRKLAGVSTGELFF
. | TRBJ2-7 | TRBV6-5 | once | TGTGCCAGCAGTTATGAGCCAGGACCCTACGAGCAGTACTTC | CASSYEPGPYEQYF
. | TRBJ1-5 | TRBV27 | . | TGTGCCAGCAGTTCACAAGGATCCTATAGCAATCAGCCCCAGCATTTT | CASSSQGSYSNQPQHF
. | TRBJ2-3 | TRBV7-9 | . | TGTGCCAGCAGCTCCCCCAGGTCAGATACGCAGTATTTT | CASSSPRSDTQYF
. | TRBJ1-2 | TRBV7-9 | . | TGTGCCAGCAGCTTAGCAGAGGGGACGGGCTATGGCTACACCTTC | CASSLAEGTGYGYTF
. | TRBJ1-2 | TRBV27 | . | TGTGCCAGCAGTTTTCAGATTAACTATGGCTACACCTTC | CASSFQINYGYTF
TRBD2 | TRBJ2-7 | TRBV6-5 | . | TGTGCCAGCAGTTACAGCGGGAGCTCCTACGAGCAGTACTTC | CASSYSGSSYEQYF
. | TRBJ1-1 | TRBV29-1 | . | TGCAGCGTTGACCCAATGGTCGGCGTCAGGGGTGGGTTGTTAACGGCTGAAGCTTTCTTT | CSVDPMVGVRGGLLTAEAFF
. | TRBJ2-2 | TRBV7-9 | once | TGTGCCAGCAGCTTTCCCAGAGCCACCGGGGAGCTGTTTTTT | CASSFPRATGELFF
. | TRBJ2-5 | TRBV7-9 | . | TGTGCCAGCAGCTTACTAGAGACCCAGTACTTC | CASSLLETQYF
. | TRBJ1-5 | TRBV2 | . | TGTGCCAGCTCGGCCGAGAGAGGCAATCAGCCCCAGCATTTT | CASSAERGNQPQHF